These T cell receptor beta chains were read from a single sample in a study of blood T cell repertoires in COVID-19. The table came from immunoSEQ multiplex PCR; TCRdb's copy has only in-frame clones and leaves some out. The table lists around 42,000 clones, 86% of them singletons, with around 60% in the top ten. Sequencing was done on a sample of peripheral blood. These receptors all come from a man aged 70-80 years with acute or convalescent COVID-19. Each CDR3 is given with its conserved first and last residue. D genes are given only for firm matches. Where a row states a size, it is once, few, many or the class of an expanded clone; other rows omit it.

TRBV20-1,11,NA,NA,TRBJ1-1,TGCAGTGCCCAGATCCACACTGAAGCTTTCTTT,CSAQIHTEAFF
TRBV2,12,NA,NA,TRBJ1-2,TGTGCCAGCAGTGAGACAGTTGGCGGCTACACCTTC,CASSETVGGYTF
TRBV6-5,14,TRBD1,NA,TRBJ1-1,TGTGCCAGCAGTAAATCGACAGGGGACACTGAAGCTTTCTTT,CASSKSTGDTEAFF
TRBV7-6,12,TRBD1,NA,TRBJ1-2,TGTGCCAGCAGCAGGACAGGGACTGGCTACACCTTC,CASSRTGTGYTF
TRBV7-9,15,NA,once,TRBJ1-5,TGTGCCAGCAGCTCCGCCTCAGGGAAGAGTCAGCCCCAGCATTTT,CASSSASGKSQPQHF
TRBV2,16,NA,NA,TRBJ1-6,TGTGCCAGCAGGGGGGGAGCCTCCTCCTATAATTCACCCCTCCACTTT,CASRGGASSYNSPLHF
TRBV28,15,NA,few,TRBJ1-6,TGTGCCAGCAGACCCGATACAGGATTTGGTTCACCCCTCCACTTT,CASRPDTGFGSPLHF
TRBV28,16,NA,once,TRBJ1-5,TGTGCCAGCAGGTCGTTCATGGAGGGTGGGTATCAGCCCCAGCATTTT,CASRSFMEGGYQPQHF
TRBV5-1,15,TRBD2,NA,TRBJ2-3,TGCGCCAGCAGCCTGACTAGCGGACGCACAGATACGCAGTATTTT,CASSLTSGRTDTQYF
TRBV5-6,17,TRBD2,NA,TRBJ2-2,TGTGCCAGCAGCACCTTTGCGGGAGGGCCGGACACCGGGGAGCTGTTTTTT,CASSTFAGGPDTGELFF
TRBV7-6,15,TRBD1,NA,TRBJ1-2,TGTGCCAGCAGCCAGCATGGACAGGGGAACTATGGCTACACCTTC,CASSQHGQGNYGYTF
TRBV19,12,NA,once,TRBJ1-6,TGTGCCAGTAGTTGGAGAAATTCACCCCTCCACTTT,CASSWRNSPLHF
TRBV4-2,14,TRBD1,few,TRBJ1-5,TGTGCCAGCAGCCCGGGGACAGGGCTTCAGCCCCAGCATTTT,CASSPGTGLQPQHF
TRBV7-3,16,NA,NA,TRBJ2-7,TGTGCCAGCAGCTTCGTAACCAGCGGAGACTCCTACGAGCAGTACTTC,CASSFVTSGDSYEQYF
TRBV5-1,16,TRBD1,NA,TRBJ2-1,TGCGCCAGCAGCCGTTCAGGACAGGGGGATTCCAATGAGCAGTTCTTC,CASSRSGQGDSNEQFF
TRBV14,14,NA,NA,TRBJ2-2,TGTGCCAGCAGCCAAACGAGGAACACCGGGGAGCTGTTTTTT,CASSQTRNTGELFF
TRBV7-2,15,NA,NA,TRBJ1-5,TGTGCCAGCACCGAATACGGGGGATCGATACAGCCCCAGCATTTT,CASTEYGGSIQPQHF
TRBV6-2/TRBV6-3,15,TRBD1,NA,TRBJ2-7,TGTGCCAGCAGTTCTCCGGGACAGGGTTCCAACGAGCAGTACTTC,CASSSPGQGSNEQYF
TRBV24-1,11,NA,once,TRBJ1-5,TGTGCCACCCTATCGCCGCAGCCCCAGCATTTT,CATLSPQPQHF
TRBV6-5,14,TRBD1,NA,TRBJ1-2,TGTGCCAGCACGCTCCTTACAGGGGAAACTGGCTACACCTTC,CASTLLTGETGYTF
TRBV5-4,15,NA,NA,TRBJ1-4,TGTGCCAGCAGCGAACCGGGGAGAAGCAATGAAAAACTGTTTTTT,CASSEPGRSNEKLFF
TRBV18,14,NA,NA,TRBJ2-3,TGTGCCAGCTCACCTCCGACAGACACAGATACGCAGTATTTT,CASSPPTDTDTQYF
TRBV29-1,13,NA,NA,TRBJ1-3,TGCAGCGTTGATGGGAGGGCTGGAAACACCATATATTTT,CSVDGRAGNTIYF
TRBV19,13,NA,NA,TRBJ1-5,TGTGCCAGTAAAGTGCGAAGCAATCAGCCCCAGCATTTT,CASKVRSNQPQHF
TRBV7-9,12,NA,NA,TRBJ1-5,TGTGCCAGCGGGAGGGACGGTCAGCCCCAGCATTTT,CASGRDGQPQHF
TRBV7-2,14,TRBD1,medium-sized,TRBJ1-2,TGTGCCAGCAGCGCACAGGGGGCGTTAGGTGGCTACACCTTC,CASSAQGALGGYTF
TRBV5-4,14,TRBD2,NA,TRBJ2-7,TGTGCCAGCAGCTTCGGGACTAGCGGTTACGAGCAGTACTTC,CASSFGTSGYEQYF
TRBV10-3,12,NA,NA,TRBJ1-2,TGTGCCTCTCGGGGCGGGGACTATGGCTACACCTTC,CASRGGDYGYTF
TRBV7-2,18,TRBD2,NA,TRBJ2-3,TGTGCCAGCAGCTTGGCCGGGACTAGCGGGCCCGGTAGAGATACGCAGTATTTT,CASSLAGTSGPGRDTQYF
TRBV6-5,13,NA,NA,TRBJ1-5,TGTGCCAGCAGCTACCAGAGCAATCAGCCCCAGCATTTT,CASSYQSNQPQHF